This paragraph reports one T cell receptor (beta chain). Original methodology: From reference gene primer amplification, estimates of nucleated cell counts were derived. Profiled with immunoSEQ multiplex PCR; TCRdb holds only in-frame clones, not every one. The DNA was the basis for D and trimming; V, J and clone size are from that table. This table has over 200,000 clones, roughly 76% appearing once. The CDR3 runs 12 residues. V lost 4 bases and J lost 7, with 8 bases in between. CDR1 is SGHNT and CDR2 is YENEEA in the germline V gene. The source of the sample is a study of blood T cell repertoires in COVID-19. Looking at the study overall: The origin of the acute and convalescent COVID-19 samples was the United States, Italy and Spain. T cells, B-cell-depleted T cells, or PBMCs supplied cDNA or gDNA.

The chain joins TRBV11-3 to TRBJ2-1; D remains ambiguous. The specimen was peripheral blood. The origin of this receptor is a human donor in a cohort sampled during active COVID-19. CDR3: CASSSYENEQFF. Here the CDR3 DNA reads TGTGCCAGCAGCTCATATGAGAATGAGCAGTTCTTC.